This T cell receptor (beta chain) derives from a study of CD8+ T cells in alopecia areata. Study-wide results and limits: Although TCR sharing was seen in mice, sharing across patients was less clear, possibly for HLA-related reasons. Alopecia totalis/universalis scalp especially showed more expanded CD8+ clones than normal scalp.

Trimming took off 1 base at V and 6 bases at J, with 9 bases between the two ends. Germline CDR1 reads MGHDK; CDR2 reads SYGVNS. The CDR3 spans 14 residues. Investigators isolated RNA and reverse transcribed it into cDNA to act as the sequencing template. Clones were read by immunoSEQ multiplex PCR, and TCRdb kept only the in-frame ones, dropping some. The table records some 150,000 clones, under 60% of them present only once. Of note for this clone: Its antigen remains unknown.

The sequencing used CD4+ T cells sorted from blood, collected at week 0. This receptor was obtained from a human donor with alopecia areata. The rearrangement joins TRBV25-1 to TRBJ2-2; D ambiguous. DNA for the CDR3: TGTGCCAGCAGTGAATCTTTGTTACCCGGGGAGCTGTTTTTT. Its protein product is CASSESLLPGELFF.